This is a list of T cell receptor beta chains from one sample in a study of cytomegalovirus exposure and HLA in healthy donors. Libraries were prepared by immunoSEQ multiplex PCR; TCRdb keeps only in-frame clonotypes and omits some of them. Here the sample spans approximately 260,000 clones, 65% to 90% being singletons. The sample comprised PBMCs. These TCRs come from a woman under 30 in good health and CMV-seronegative. Each CDR3 is given without its conserved first and last residue. The D gene is left open where the match is weak.

J	D	V	CDR3
TRBJ2-2	NA	TRBV6-4	ASSDRDTGELF
TRBJ2-7	NA	TRBV10-3	AISESTRLEYEQY
TRBJ2-2	TRBD2	TRBV9	ASSPHSGGLRRTGELF
TRBJ1-2	NA	TRBV11-2	ASSLGFGVNYGYT
TRBJ1-5	NA	TRBV2	ASSVLGTLNQPQH
TRBJ1-2	NA	TRBV29-1	SVEDTGSNGYT
TRBJ1-1	NA	TRBV18	ASSQRQAMNTEAF
TRBJ1-5	NA	TRBV4-3	ASSQDWGRARQPQH
TRBJ1-2	TRBD1	TRBV27	ASSLSFLGQGPFNYGYT
TRBJ1-1	TRBD1	TRBV27	ASRATGTTEAF
TRBJ2-3	NA	TRBV29-1	SVEYGVTDTQY
TRBJ2-7	NA	TRBV19	ASTPGSGYSYEQY
TRBJ2-1	TRBD1	TRBV6-5	ASSRDRGHEQF